Following are 15 T cell receptor beta chains from one sample sequenced in a study of control samples from healthy donors and cancer patients. TCRdb keeps only in-frame clones here, not all; method: immunoSEQ multiplex PCR. In the table there are 130,000 or so clones, roughly 90% of which are singletons. Sequencing was done on a sample of blood. These receptors all come from a man in his fifties in good health.

The chain is built from TRBV7-8 and TRBJ1-2; D may be TRBD1 (5 bases). Germline CDR1 is SGHVS and CDR2 is FQNEAQ. V was shortened by 5 bases and J by 3 bases, with 22 bases between the two germline ends. This CDR3 has 17 residues. The CDR3 DNA is TGTGCCAGCAGCCCTAGACAGCGCAAACAAGGTGACTATGGCTACACCTTC. Translation gives CASSPRQRKQGDYGYTF.

This clone appeared a single time. This chain links TRBV3-1 (or the pseudogene TRBV3-2) with TRBJ2-5; TRBD2 agrees at 14 bases. The CDR3 contains 18 residues. The ends lost 0 bases at V and 4 bases at J; junction bases unmatched: 7. Germline assignment: CDR1 LGHDT and CDR2 YNNKEL (reference sequence). Here the CDR3 DNA reads TGTGCCAGCAGCCAAGATCGACTAGCGGGGGGGCTTGGAGAGACCCAGTACTTC. Translated: CASSQDRLAGGLGETQYF.

This chain joins TRBV5-5 and TRBJ1-5; possibly TRBD1 for D (5 bases). The CDR3 is made up of 16 amino acids. V lost 4 bases, J lost 6 bases, and 20 bases lay in between. The germline V gene encodes CDR1 SGHKS and CDR2 YYEKEE (reference sequence). The CDR3 DNA follows: TGTGCCAGCAGCCCCCGGGTAGGGGTGGAACGTCAGCCCCAGCATTTT. Encoded protein: CASSPRVGVERQPQHF.

The genes are TRBV3-1 (or the pseudogene TRBV3-2) and TRBJ1-5; D ambiguous. The CDR3 spans 16 residues. CDR1 is LGHDT and CDR2 is YNNKEL in the germline V gene (reference sequence). The V and J ends lost 1 base and 0 bases respectively, with 10 bases between them. The CDR3, as DNA: TGTGCCAGCAGCCAAGGTCTACGGAATAGCAATCAGCCCCAGCATTTT. Its translation is CASSQGLRNSNQPQHF.

This clone appeared once. This chain connects TRBV4-1 to TRBJ1-2; 10 bases line up with TRBD1. J lost 5 bases, V lost 0 bases, and 9 bases had no gene match. Looked up from germline, CDR1 is MGHRA and CDR2 is YSYEKL. The CDR3 covers 17 residues. The CDR3 coding sequence is TGCGCCAGCAGCCAAGAAGGTGCAGGGACAGGGGTGTATGGCTACACCTTC. Translating it yields CASSQEGAGTGVYGYTF.

The rearrangement joins TRBV7-2 to TRBJ1-2, with a tentative D call TRBD1 (5 bases). The CDR3 is 14 amino acids. The V end was cut by 8 bases, the J end by 8 bases, with 21 bases between. Germline V gene sequence: CDR1 SGHTA, CDR2 FQGNSA. As DNA, the CDR3 is TGTGCCAGCGGACCCCGGGACCTTCTTACGGGCTACACCTTC. This gives the protein CASGPRDLLTGYTF.

V usage is TRBV3-1 (or the pseudogene TRBV3-2) and J usage is TRBJ1-1; D perhaps matches TRBD1 (5 bases). Deletions cut 0 bases from V and 5 bases from J, with 16 bases between. The germline V gene has CDR1 LGHDT and CDR2 YNNKEL (reference sequence). CDR3 size: 16 residues. As DNA, the CDR3 is TGTGCCAGCAGCCAAGATAGGGGCAGGGCGGTAACTGAAGCTTTCTTT. The encoded protein is CASSQDRGRAVTEAFF.

The chain employs TRBV12-5 and TRBJ2-3; 14 nucleotides line up with TRBD2. This CDR3 has 19 amino acids. Germline assignment: CDR1 LGHNT and CDR2 FRNRAP. The V gene end was trimmed by 0 bases and the J gene end by 1 base; junction bases not matched to a gene: 6. The CDR3 sequence: CASGLVTSGGAEGTDTQYF. DNA of the CDR3: TGTGCTAGTGGTTTGGTGACTAGCGGGGGGGCCGAGGGCACAGATACGCAGTATTTT.

V gene TRBV18 combines with J gene TRBJ1-2; possibly TRBD1 for D (6 bases). V lost 3 bases and J 0 bases, leaving 8 bases between the germline ends. This CDR3 comprises 14 residues. The germline V gene has CDR1 KGHSH and CDR2 LQKENI. The DNA for the CDR3 is TGTGCCAGCTCACCGGGACAAGCTAACTATGGCTACACCTTC. It is translated as CASSPGQANYGYTF.

The chain recombines TRBV30 with TRBJ2-5; D gene unclear. V shed 1 base and J shed 4 bases, with 7 bases lying between them. Germline V gene lookup returns CDR1 GTSNPN and CDR2 SVGIG (reference sequence). The CDR3 contains 12 residues. This chain's CDR3 is CAWSGAGETQYF. The CDR3 region has the DNA TGTGCCTGGAGTGGCGCAGGAGAGACCCAGTACTTC.

V usage is TRBV2 and J usage is TRBJ2-1, with 9 positions matching TRBD2. This CDR3 region has 17 residues. CDR1 SNHLY and CDR2 FYNNEI come from the germline V gene. V trimming: 4 bases; J trimming: 1 base; junction bases outside the gene matches: 8. The CDR3 DNA is TGTGCCAGCAGTGGTTTCGAGCGGGGGGTTTCCTACAATGAGCAGTTCTTC. It encodes CASSGFERGVSYNEQFF.

In this sample, this clone turned up a few times. This chain connects TRBV29-1 to TRBJ2-5; D call uncertain. Germline V gene data show CDR1 as SQVTM and CDR2 as ANQGSEA. CDR3 length: 12 amino acids. The V end was cut by 7 bases, the J end by 1 base, with 10 bases between. CDR3 region: CSASPGQETQYF. CDR3 bases: TGCAGCGCCTCTCCGGGCCAAGAGACCCAGTACTTC.

This chain uses TRBV6-2 or TRBV6-3 with TRBJ2-2; D is ambiguous. CDR1 and CDR2 (germline): MNHEY, SVGEGT. The CDR3 sequence is 13 residues long. Trimming removed 4 bases from V and 4 bases from J, with 7 bases in between. As DNA, the CDR3 is TGTGCCAGCAGTTTTTACGGCACCGGGGAGCTGTTTTTT. Translation: CASSFYGTGELFF.

The chain employs TRBV27 and TRBJ1-5; possibly TRBD1 for D (6 bases). The CDR3 sequence is 14 residues long. Germline V lookup: CDR1 MNHEY, CDR2 SMNVEV (reference sequence). Deletions cut 5 bases from V and 5 bases from J, with 13 bases between. This chain's CDR3 is CASSIWGADQPQHF. CDR3 DNA sequence: TGTGCCAGCAGTATATGGGGGGCGGATCAGCCCCAGCATTTT.

CDR3 region: CASSRQGGYTF. The CDR3 nucleotides read TGTGCCAGCAGCCGACAGGGAGGCTACACCTTC. The chain links TRBV3-1 (or the pseudogene TRBV3-2) to TRBJ1-2; 7 bases fit TRBD1. Germline V CDR1 and CDR2: LGHDT, YNNKEL (reference sequence). The CDR3 runs to 11 residues. V shed 4 bases, J shed 8 bases, and the junction held 1 base outside the gene matches.